This T cell receptor beta chain was observed in a study of cytomegalovirus exposure and HLA in healthy donors. Comments on this clone: Its antigen is not known.

This table comes from immunoSEQ multiplex PCR, and its TCRdb copy is limited to in-frame clones, with some not included. Among tens of thousands of clones listed, roughly 96% were seen once. Regarding the study as a whole: It was 164 TCR beta chains that were listed as cytomegalovirus-associated.

The source is a man younger than 35 in good health and CMV-seronegative. Material: PBMCs.

The DNA of the CDR3 is TGTGCCAGCAGCCGCACAGGGGACCCCTACGAGCAGTACTTC. It encodes CASSRTGDPYEQYF. V is TRBV13 and J is TRBJ2-7, with 7 nucleotides matching TRBD1. V was clipped by 5 bases and J by 2 bases; unmatched bases: 6. Per germline, CDR1 PRHDT and CDR2 FYEKMQ (reference sequence). The CDR3 has 14 residues.